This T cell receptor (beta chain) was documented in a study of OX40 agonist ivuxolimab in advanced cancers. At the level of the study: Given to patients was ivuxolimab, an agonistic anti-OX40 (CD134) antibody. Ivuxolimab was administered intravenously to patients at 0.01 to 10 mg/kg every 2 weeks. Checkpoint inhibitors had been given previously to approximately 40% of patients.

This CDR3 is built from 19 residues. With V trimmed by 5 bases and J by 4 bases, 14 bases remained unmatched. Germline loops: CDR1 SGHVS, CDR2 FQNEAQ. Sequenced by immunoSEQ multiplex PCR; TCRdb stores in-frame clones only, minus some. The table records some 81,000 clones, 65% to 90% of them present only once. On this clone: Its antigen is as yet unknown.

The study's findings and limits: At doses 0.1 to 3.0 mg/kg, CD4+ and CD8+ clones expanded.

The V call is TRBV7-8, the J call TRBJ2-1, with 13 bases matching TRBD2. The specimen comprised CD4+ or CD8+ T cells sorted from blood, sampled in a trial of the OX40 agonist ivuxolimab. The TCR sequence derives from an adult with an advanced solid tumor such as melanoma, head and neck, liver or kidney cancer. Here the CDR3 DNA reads TGTGCCAGCAGCCCCAGATTGACTAGCGGGGGGTCTCCATACAATGAGCAGTTCTTC. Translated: CASSPRLTSGGSPYNEQFF.